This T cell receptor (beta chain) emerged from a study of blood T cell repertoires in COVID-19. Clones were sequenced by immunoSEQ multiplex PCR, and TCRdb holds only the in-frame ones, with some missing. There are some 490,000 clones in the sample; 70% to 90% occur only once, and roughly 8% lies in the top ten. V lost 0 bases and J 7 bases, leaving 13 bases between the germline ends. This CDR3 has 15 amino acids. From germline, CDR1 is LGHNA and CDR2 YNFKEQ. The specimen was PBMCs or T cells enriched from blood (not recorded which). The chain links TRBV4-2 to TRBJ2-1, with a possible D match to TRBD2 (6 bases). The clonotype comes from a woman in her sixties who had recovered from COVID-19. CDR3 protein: CASSQDVTSRNEQFF. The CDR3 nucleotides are TGTGCCAGCAGCCAAGATGTGACTAGTAGGAATGAGCAGTTCTTC.